Listed below are T cell receptor beta chains from one sample, sequenced in a study of metastatic and nonmetastatic thyroid tumors. TCRdb called clones again from the PCR reads with MiXCR. The sample has around 20,000 clones; roughly 23% are singletons. The specimen sequenced was adjacent normal tissue. These receptors were obtained from a female donor with papillary thyroid cancer or a benign thyroid nodule (not recorded which). Some clones in this sample may be carry-over from other donors' samples. Each CDR3 is given without its conserved first and last residue. D genes are given only for firm matches.

>TRBV20-1|-|TRBJ2-7
SADYLYSYEQY
>TRBV6-5|TRBD1|TRBJ1-2
ASSFNFWDRGQSGYT
>TRBV20-1|TRBD1|TRBJ2-7
SARAWTGGFPFWYEQY
>TRBV6-1|TRBD2|TRBJ2-1
ASSRLAGAPREQF
>TRBV2|-|TRBJ2-4
TSRRVPEDILY
>TRBV4-1|-|TRBJ1-1
ASSQEARDPEAF
>TRBV12-3/TRBV12-4|TRBD1|TRBJ2-7
ASSSRQGNYEQY
>TRBV28|-|TRBJ1-5
ASNADSNQPQH
>TRBV9|-|TRBJ2-2
ASSVGEYTGELF
>TRBV6-2/TRBV6-3|-|TRBJ2-7
ASSFRVSSYEQY
>TRBV4-3|-|TRBJ1-2
ASSQVKGELYGYT
>TRBV11-2|TRBD2|TRBJ2-3
ASSLTPPSGLTDTQY
>TRBV28|TRBD2|TRBJ2-7
ASRGGRSTVYEQY
>TRBV7-8|TRBD2|TRBJ2-5
ASSLLTSGGETQY
>TRBV27|-|TRBJ2-5
ASSLNQETQY
>TRBV9|-|TRBJ1-6
ASSEGDETGNNSPLH
>TRBV5-5|-|TRBJ1-2
AISLALGYGYT
>TRBV5-1|TRBD2|TRBJ2-7
ASSVQGTSGYEQY
>TRBV28|-|TRBJ1-2
ASSLFWGSGYT
>TRBV29-1|-|TRBJ2-1
SVRARGSRVDNEQF
>TRBV24-1|-|TRBJ2-1
ATSDTAARSSYDEQF
>TRBV6-5|-|TRBJ1-5
ASSYSILGRQPQH
>TRBV6-2/TRBV6-3|-|TRBJ2-7
ASSYPGGYKQY
>TRBV5-1|-|TRBJ1-6
ASSLESNSPLH
>TRBV12-3/TRBV12-4|TRBD2|TRBJ2-1
ASSLADRLAGYNEQF
>TRBV4-1|-|TRBJ1-1
ASSKLISVGRLNTEAF
>TRBV5-6|-|TRBJ1-3
ASSLIRGHGNTIY
>TRBV6-4|-|TRBJ1-4
APKVKRRNEKLF
>TRBV9|-|TRBJ2-3
ASSPSGVNWDTQY
>TRBV5-1|-|TRBJ2-7
ASKRDPSYEQY
>TRBV18|-|TRBJ1-1
ASSPLDGQIAF
>TRBV19|TRBD1|TRBJ1-2
ASRPGQGIGGYT
>TRBV6-1|TRBD2|TRBJ2-1
ASSEMTSGNYNEQF
>TRBV5-1|TRBD2|TRBJ2-7
ASSLEPGLAGQSYEQY
>TRBV5-6|TRBD1|TRBJ2-2
ASSLNGQGPNTGELF
>TRBV2|TRBD2|TRBJ2-7
ASKRSGSSCEQY
>TRBV4-1|TRBD2|TRBJ2-1
ASSQDRGLVNEQF
>TRBV5-1|-|TRBJ1-1
ASSQSFNTEAF
>TRBV7-2|-|TRBJ2-1
ASRLAFSEQF
>TRBV24-1|-|TRBJ2-2
ATSDPGRGLTVELF